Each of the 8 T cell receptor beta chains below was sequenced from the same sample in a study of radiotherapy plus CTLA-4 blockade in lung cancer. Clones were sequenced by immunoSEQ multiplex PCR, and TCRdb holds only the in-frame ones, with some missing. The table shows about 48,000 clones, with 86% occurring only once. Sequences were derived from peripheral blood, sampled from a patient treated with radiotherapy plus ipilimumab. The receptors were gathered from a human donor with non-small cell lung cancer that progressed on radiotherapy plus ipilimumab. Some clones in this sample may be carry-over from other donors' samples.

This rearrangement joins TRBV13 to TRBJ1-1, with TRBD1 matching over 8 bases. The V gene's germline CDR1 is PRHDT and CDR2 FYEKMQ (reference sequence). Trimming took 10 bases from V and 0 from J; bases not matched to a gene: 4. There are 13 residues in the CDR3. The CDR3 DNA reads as TGTGCCACCCGGACAGGGTTGAACACTGAAGCTTTCTTT. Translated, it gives CATRTGLNTEAFF.

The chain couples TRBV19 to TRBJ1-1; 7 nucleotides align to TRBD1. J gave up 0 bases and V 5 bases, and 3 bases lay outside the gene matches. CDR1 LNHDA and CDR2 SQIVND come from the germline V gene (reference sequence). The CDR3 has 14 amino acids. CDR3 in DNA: TGTGCCAGTAGTCCGGGACAGATGAACACTGAAGCTTTCTTT. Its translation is CASSPGQMNTEAFF.

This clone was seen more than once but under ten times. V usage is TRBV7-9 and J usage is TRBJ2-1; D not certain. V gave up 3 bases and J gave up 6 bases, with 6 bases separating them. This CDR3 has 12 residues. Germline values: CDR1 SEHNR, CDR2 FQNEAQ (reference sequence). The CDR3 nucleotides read TGTGCCAGCAGCTTTCGTTCCAATGAGCAGTTCTTC. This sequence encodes CASSFRSNEQFF.

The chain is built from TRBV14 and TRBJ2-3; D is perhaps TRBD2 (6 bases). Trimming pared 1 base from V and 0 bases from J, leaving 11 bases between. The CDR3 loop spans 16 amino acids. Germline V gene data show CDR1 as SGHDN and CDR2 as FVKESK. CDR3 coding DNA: TGTGCCAGCAGCCAAGGCGGGATCCTTAGCACAGATACGCAGTATTTT. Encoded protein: CASSQGGILSTDTQYF.

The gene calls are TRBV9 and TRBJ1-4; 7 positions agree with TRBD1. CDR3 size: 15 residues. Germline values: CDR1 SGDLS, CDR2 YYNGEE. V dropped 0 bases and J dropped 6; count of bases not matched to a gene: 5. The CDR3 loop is CASSVEGQTHEKLFF. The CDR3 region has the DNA TGTGCCAGCAGCGTAGAGGGACAGACCCATGAAAAACTGTTTTTT. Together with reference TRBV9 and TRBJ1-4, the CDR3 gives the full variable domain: DSGVTQTPKHLITATGQRVTLRCSPRSGDLSVYWYQQSLDQGLQFLIQYYNGEERAKGNILERFSAQQFPDLHSELNLSSLELGDSALYFCASSVEGQTHEKLFFGSGTQLSVL.

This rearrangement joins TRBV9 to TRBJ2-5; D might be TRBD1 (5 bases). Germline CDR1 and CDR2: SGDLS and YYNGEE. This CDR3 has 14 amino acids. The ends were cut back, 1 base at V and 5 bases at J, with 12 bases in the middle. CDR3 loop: CASSVYGQRETQYF. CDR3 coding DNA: TGTGCCAGCAGCGTATACGGACAAAGGGAGACCCAGTACTTC.

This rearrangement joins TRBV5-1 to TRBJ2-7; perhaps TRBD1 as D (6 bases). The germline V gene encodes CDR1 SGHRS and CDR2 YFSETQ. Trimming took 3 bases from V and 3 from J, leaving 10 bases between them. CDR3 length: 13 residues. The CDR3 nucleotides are TGCGCCAGCAGCTATGGACAGAACTACGAGCAGTACTTC. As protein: CASSYGQNYEQYF.

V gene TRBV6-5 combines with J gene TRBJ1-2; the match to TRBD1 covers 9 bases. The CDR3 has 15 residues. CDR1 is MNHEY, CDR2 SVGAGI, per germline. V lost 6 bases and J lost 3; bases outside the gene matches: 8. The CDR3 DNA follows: TGTGCCAGCAGACGGGGGACAGGGCGGTACTATGGCTACACCTTC. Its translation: CASRRGTGRYYGYTF.